This record concerns one TCR beta chain sequence. Its cognate antigen is unknown. Profiling relied on immunoSEQ multiplex PCR, and the TCRdb table lists in-frame clones only, not all of them. In the table there are some 66,000 clones, around 86% of which are singletons. This sample is part of a study of OX40 agonist ivuxolimab in advanced cancers. The CDR3 runs to 14 residues. J lost 2 bases, V lost 4 bases, and 5 bases had no gene match. CDR1 is MNHEY and CDR2 is SMNVEV in the germline V gene (reference sequence). Findings of the study overall: Clones of CD4+ and CD8+ blood T cells grew by week 6 at doses of 0.1 to 3.0 mg/kg.

V is TRBV27 and J is TRBJ2-7, with 7 bases fitting TRBD1. Material: CD4+ or CD8+ T cells sorted from blood, obtained in a trial of the OX40 agonist ivuxolimab. This TCR was recovered from an adult with an advanced solid tumor such as melanoma, head and neck, liver or kidney cancer. CDR3 nucleotides: TGTGCCAGCAGTTCCGCCGACAGGGCCTACGAGCAGTACTTC. Residues: CASSSADRAYEQYF.